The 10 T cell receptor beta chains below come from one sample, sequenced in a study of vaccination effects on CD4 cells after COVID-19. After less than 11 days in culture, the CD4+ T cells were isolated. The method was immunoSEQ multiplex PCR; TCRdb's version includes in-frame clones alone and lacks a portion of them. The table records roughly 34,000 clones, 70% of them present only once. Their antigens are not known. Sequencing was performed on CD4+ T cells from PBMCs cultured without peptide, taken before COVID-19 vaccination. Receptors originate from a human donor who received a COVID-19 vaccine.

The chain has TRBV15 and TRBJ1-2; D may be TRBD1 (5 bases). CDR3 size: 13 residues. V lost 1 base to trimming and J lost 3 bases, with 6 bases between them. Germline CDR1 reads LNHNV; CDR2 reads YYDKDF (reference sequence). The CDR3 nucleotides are TGTGCCACCAGCAGAGTGACAGACTATGGCTACACCTTC. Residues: CATSRVTDYGYTF.

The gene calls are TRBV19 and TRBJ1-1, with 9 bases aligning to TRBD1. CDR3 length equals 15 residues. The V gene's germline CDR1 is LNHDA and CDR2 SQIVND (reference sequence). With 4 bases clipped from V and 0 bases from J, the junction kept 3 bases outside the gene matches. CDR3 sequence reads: CASSKGQGVNTEAFF. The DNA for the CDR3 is TGTGCCAGTAGTAAGGGACAGGGAGTGAACACTGAAGCTTTCTTT.

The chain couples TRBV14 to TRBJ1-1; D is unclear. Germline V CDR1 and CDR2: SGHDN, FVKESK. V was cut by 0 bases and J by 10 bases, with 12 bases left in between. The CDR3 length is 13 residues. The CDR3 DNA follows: TGTGCCAGCAGCCAAGAAACCGCCGGAGGAGCTTTCTTT. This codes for CASSQETAGGAFF.

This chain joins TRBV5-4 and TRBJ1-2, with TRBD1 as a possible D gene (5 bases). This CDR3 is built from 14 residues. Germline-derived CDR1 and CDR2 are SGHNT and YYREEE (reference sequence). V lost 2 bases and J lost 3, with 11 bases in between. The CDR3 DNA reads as TGTGCCAGCAGCTTCCCCGGGACCTACTATGGCTACACCTTC. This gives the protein CASSFPGTYYGYTF. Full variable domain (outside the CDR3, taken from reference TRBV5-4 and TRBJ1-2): ETGVTQSPTHLIKTRGQQVTLRCSSQSGHNTVSWYQQALGQGPQFIFQYYREEENGRGNFPPRFSGLQFPNYSSELNVNALELDDSALYLCASSFPGTYYGYTFGSGTRLTVV.

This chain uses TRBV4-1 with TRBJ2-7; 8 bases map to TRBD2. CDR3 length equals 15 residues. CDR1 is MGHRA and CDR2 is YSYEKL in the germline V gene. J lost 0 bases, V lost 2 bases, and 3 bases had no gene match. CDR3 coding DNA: TGCGCCAGCAGCCAACTAGCGGGTGCCTCCTACGAGCAGTACTTC. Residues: CASSQLAGASYEQYF.

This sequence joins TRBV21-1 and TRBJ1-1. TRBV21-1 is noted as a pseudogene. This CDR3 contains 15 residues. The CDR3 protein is CASSKYGGGWFGAFF. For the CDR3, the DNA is TGTGCCAGCAGCAAATACGGGGGAGGGTGGTTTGGAGCTTTCTTT.

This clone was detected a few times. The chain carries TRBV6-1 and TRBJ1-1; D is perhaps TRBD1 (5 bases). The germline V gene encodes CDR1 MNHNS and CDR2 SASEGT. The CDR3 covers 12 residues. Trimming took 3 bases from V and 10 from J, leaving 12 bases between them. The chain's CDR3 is CASSDVLGPAFF. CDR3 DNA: TGTGCCAGCAGTGACGTCCTGGGACCAGCTTTCTTT.

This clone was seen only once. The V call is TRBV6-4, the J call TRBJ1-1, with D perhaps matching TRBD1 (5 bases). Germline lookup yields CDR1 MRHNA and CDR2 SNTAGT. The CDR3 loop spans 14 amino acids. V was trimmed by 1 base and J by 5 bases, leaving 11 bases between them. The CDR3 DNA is TGTGCCAGCAGTGACTTTTCATGGGGGACTGAAGCTTTCTTT. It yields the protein CASSDFSWGTEAFF.

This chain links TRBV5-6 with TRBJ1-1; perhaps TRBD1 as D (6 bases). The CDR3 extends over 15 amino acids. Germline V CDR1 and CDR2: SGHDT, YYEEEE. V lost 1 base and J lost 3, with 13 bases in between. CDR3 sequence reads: CASSLFDRPYTEAFF. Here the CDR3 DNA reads TGTGCCAGCAGCTTGTTTGACAGGCCCTACACTGAAGCTTTCTTT.

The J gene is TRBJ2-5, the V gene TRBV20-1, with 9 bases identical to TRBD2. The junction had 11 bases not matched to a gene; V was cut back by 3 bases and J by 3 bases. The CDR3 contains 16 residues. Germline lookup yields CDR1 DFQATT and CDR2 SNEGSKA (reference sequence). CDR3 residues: CSASIQYIAGEETQYF. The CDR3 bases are TGCAGTGCTAGTATCCAATATATAGCGGGGGAAGAGACCCAGTACTTC.